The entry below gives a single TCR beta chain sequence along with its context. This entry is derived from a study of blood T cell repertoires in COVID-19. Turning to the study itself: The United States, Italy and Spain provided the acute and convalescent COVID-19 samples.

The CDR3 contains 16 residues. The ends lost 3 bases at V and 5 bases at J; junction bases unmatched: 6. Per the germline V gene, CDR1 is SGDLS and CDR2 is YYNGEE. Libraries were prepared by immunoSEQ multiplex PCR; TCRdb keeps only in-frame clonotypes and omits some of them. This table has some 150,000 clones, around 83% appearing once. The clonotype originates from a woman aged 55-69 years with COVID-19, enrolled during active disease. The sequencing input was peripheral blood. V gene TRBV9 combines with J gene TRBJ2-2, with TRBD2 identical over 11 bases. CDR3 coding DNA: TGTGCCAGCAGCGCATTAGCGGGAGGGGGGACCGGGGAGCTGTTTTTT. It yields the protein CASSALAGGGTGELFF. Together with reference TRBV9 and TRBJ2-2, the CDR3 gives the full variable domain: DSGVTQTPKHLITATGQRVTLRCSPRSGDLSVYWYQQSLDQGLQFLIQYYNGEERAKGNILERFSAQQFPDLHSELNLSSLELGDSALYFCASSALAGGGTGELFFGEGSRLTVL.